Listed here is a single TCR beta chain. As yet, its antigen is unknown. The CDR3 has 14 amino acids. This sample was included in a study of monozygotic twins with inflammatory bowel disease. Study-level results: Concordance status among twins (concordant versus discordant) showed no link to repertoire similarity, possibly from limited power. The study supported no single strong signal or clonotype linked to IBD. IBD patients displayed reduced TCRbeta diversity (inverse Simpson) when set against healthy co-twins.

For each CDR3 protein, TCRdb gives one entry from its re-call of the 5' RACE reads, without DNA. In total, the table holds a few hundred thousand distinct CDR3 sequences. The TCR sequence derives from a human donor with ulcerative colitis or Crohn's disease, or a healthy co-twin of an affected twin (not recorded which). Specimen: blood. The chain uses TRBV12-3 or TRBV12-4 and TRBJ2-2; TCRdb indicates TRBD1, and absent DNA this call remains unverified. The CDR3 sequence: CASIGGWNTGELFF.